This T cell receptor beta chain derives from a study of T cell changes during pregnancy in multiple sclerosis. Generated by immunoSEQ multiplex PCR, the TCRdb table keeps only in-frame clones and is missing some. The table lists approximately 35,000 clones, roughly 89% of them singletons. V shed 1 base and J shed 2 bases, with 6 bases lying between them. Germline V gene sequence: CDR1 SSHAT, CDR2 FNYEAQ (reference sequence). CDR3 length: 13 amino acids. The sample was CD4+ T cells from peripheral blood mononuclear cells, taken after pregnancy. The chain recombines TRBV7-7 with TRBJ2-7; D gene unclear. The clonotype comes from a female donor in good health, enrolled as a control in a pregnancy study. The CDR3 protein is CASSLGPPYEQYF. In nucleotides, the CDR3 is TGTGCCAGCAGCTTAGGGCCCCCCTACGAGCAGTACTTC.